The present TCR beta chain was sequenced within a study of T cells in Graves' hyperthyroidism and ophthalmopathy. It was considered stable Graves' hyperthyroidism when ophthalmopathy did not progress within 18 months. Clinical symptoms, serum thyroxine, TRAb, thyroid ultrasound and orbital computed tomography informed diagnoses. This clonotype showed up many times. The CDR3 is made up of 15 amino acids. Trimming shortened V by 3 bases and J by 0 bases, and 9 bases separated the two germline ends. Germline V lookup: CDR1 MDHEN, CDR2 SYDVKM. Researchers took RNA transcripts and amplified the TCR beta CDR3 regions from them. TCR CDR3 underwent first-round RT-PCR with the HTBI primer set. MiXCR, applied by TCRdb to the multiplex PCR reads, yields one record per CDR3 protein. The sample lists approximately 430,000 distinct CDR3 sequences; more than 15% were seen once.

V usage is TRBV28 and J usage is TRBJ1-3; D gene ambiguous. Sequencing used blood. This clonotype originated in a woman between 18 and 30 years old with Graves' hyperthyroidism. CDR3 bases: TGTGCCAGCAGTTTTCGCAGTTACTCTGGAAACACCATATATTTT. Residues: CASSFRSYSGNTIYF.